The rows below give T cell receptor beta chains drawn from one sample of a study of beta chain features in type 1 diabetes. Produced via immunoSEQ multiplex PCR; TCRdb's table is partial and in-frame only. The sample shows around 500,000 clones, over 25% of them seen only once. What was sequenced was naive CD4+ T cells from blood. Receptor source: a man between 18 and 29 years old in good health. Both conserved end residues are part of each CDR3. D genes are given only for firm matches. Part of the rows lack a size; the others show once, few, many or a class for expanded clones.

D gene: TRBD2; V gene: TRBV9; J gene: TRBJ2-1; clone size: .; CDR3 DNA: TGTGCCAGCAGCGTAGAGGTACTAGCGGGAGGGCGAGATGAGCAGTTCTTC; CDR3 protein: CASSVEVLAGGRDEQFF
D gene: .; V gene: TRBV30; J gene: TRBJ2-1; clone size: few; CDR3 DNA: TGTGCCTGGAGTCCCACCGGGACAGTTGCGGGGGAGCAGTTCTTC; CDR3 protein: CAWSPTGTVAGEQFF
D gene: .; V gene: TRBV30; J gene: TRBJ2-5; clone size: .; CDR3 DNA: TGTGCCTGGAGTCCCCTGCTCAGGGTCCAAGAGACCCAGTACTTC; CDR3 protein: CAWSPLLRVQETQYF
D gene: .; V gene: TRBV7-3; J gene: TRBJ2-7; clone size: few; CDR3 DNA: TGTGCCAGCAGCTTAGGCAGGGGCGAGCAGTACTTC; CDR3 protein: CASSLGRGEQYF
D gene: TRBD2; V gene: TRBV25-1; J gene: TRBJ2-3; clone size: .; CDR3 DNA: TGTGCCAGCAGTATCCTAGCGGGAGAGGCAGATACGCAGTATTTT; CDR3 protein: CASSILAGEADTQYF
D gene: TRBD2; V gene: TRBV6-5; J gene: TRBJ2-2; clone size: .; CDR3 DNA: TGTGCCAGCAGTCTAGCGGGAGGGCTCGCCGGGGAGCTGTTTTTT; CDR3 protein: CASSLAGGLAGELFF
D gene: .; V gene: TRBV19; J gene: TRBJ2-5; clone size: .; CDR3 DNA: TGTGCCAGTAGTGCCCCCCGGGACATCCTGAAGACCCAGTACTTC; CDR3 protein: CASSAPRDILKTQYF
D gene: TRBD1; V gene: TRBV11-2; J gene: TRBJ2-5; clone size: few; CDR3 DNA: TGTGCCAGCAGCACCCGGGACAGGGGTGGGGAGACCCAGTACTTC; CDR3 protein: CASSTRDRGGETQYF
D gene: .; V gene: TRBV19; J gene: TRBJ2-4; clone size: .; CDR3 DNA: TGTGCCAGTAGTACCGCAGGCCCGGTTCAGTACTTC; CDR3 protein: CASSTAGPVQYF
D gene: .; V gene: TRBV9; J gene: TRBJ2-2; clone size: .; CDR3 DNA: TGTGCCAGCAGCGAGCACGGGCCCAGAGAAACCGGGGAGCTGTTTTTT; CDR3 protein: CASSEHGPRETGELFF
D gene: .; V gene: TRBV29-1; J gene: TRBJ1-1; clone size: .; CDR3 DNA: TGCAGCGCTACCCCTTGGGGAAACACTGAAGCTTTCTTT; CDR3 protein: CSATPWGNTEAFF
D gene: .; V gene: TRBV29-1; J gene: TRBJ2-5; clone size: few; CDR3 DNA: TGCAGCGGGCTTGGAGGGATCCAAGAGACCCAGTACTTC; CDR3 protein: CSGLGGIQETQYF
D gene: .; V gene: TRBV30; J gene: TRBJ2-1; clone size: .; CDR3 DNA: TGTGCCTGGAGTGCGGACAGTTACAATGAGCAGTTCTTC; CDR3 protein: CAWSADSYNEQFF
D gene: .; V gene: TRBV29-1; J gene: TRBJ2-2; clone size: .; CDR3 DNA: TGCAGCGTTGAGAACATAGCGACCGGGGAGCTGTTTTTT; CDR3 protein: CSVENIATGELFF
D gene: .; V gene: TRBV5-1; J gene: TRBJ2-3; clone size: .; CDR3 DNA: TGCGCCAGCAGCTTGGCCGGCGGAGCCACAGATACGCAGTATTTT; CDR3 protein: CASSLAGGATDTQYF
D gene: .; V gene: TRBV7-9; J gene: TRBJ2-2; clone size: few; CDR3 DNA: TGTGCCAGCAGCTTAGGGACGGCGAACACCGGGGAGCTGTTTTTT; CDR3 protein: CASSLGTANTGELFF
D gene: TRBD2; V gene: TRBV7-3; J gene: TRBJ2-1; clone size: few; CDR3 DNA: TGTGCCAGCAGCTCTGCGGGGGGCCAATACAATGAGCAGTTCTTC; CDR3 protein: CASSSAGGQYNEQFF
D gene: TRBD1; V gene: TRBV29-1; J gene: TRBJ1-1; clone size: .; CDR3 DNA: TGCAGCGTGGGAACAGGGGGCGCGTCTGAAGCTTTCTTT; CDR3 protein: CSVGTGGASEAFF
D gene: .; V gene: TRBV15; J gene: TRBJ2-5; clone size: .; CDR3 DNA: TGTGCCACCAGCAGCGGACGGACTCAAGAGACCCAGTACTTC; CDR3 protein: CATSSGRTQETQYF
D gene: TRBD1; V gene: TRBV29-1; J gene: TRBJ1-4; clone size: once; CDR3 DNA: TGCAGCGTTGAGGAAGGGGGCGAAAAACTGTTTTTT; CDR3 protein: CSVEEGGEKLFF
D gene: .; V gene: TRBV28; J gene: TRBJ2-1; clone size: .; CDR3 DNA: TGTGCCAGCAGCCCCAACCCTGCGCATCCCGGGCAGTTCTTC; CDR3 protein: CASSPNPAHPGQFF
D gene: TRBD2; V gene: TRBV5-1; J gene: TRBJ2-1; clone size: .; CDR3 DNA: TGCGCCAGCGATACCGGGACTAGTGCGAATGAGCAGTTCTTC; CDR3 protein: CASDTGTSANEQFF
D gene: .; V gene: TRBV6-5; J gene: TRBJ2-7; clone size: .; CDR3 DNA: TGTGCCAGCAGTTTCAGGGGAATTGGACCCTACGAGCAGTACTTC; CDR3 protein: CASSFRGIGPYEQYF
D gene: .; V gene: TRBV9; J gene: TRBJ2-5; clone size: .; CDR3 DNA: TGTGCCAGCAGCCGGGGGATCCAAGAGACCCAGTACTTC; CDR3 protein: CASSRGIQETQYF
D gene: .; V gene: TRBV7-9; J gene: TRBJ2-7; clone size: .; CDR3 DNA: TGTGCCAGCAGCTTAGCCAAATACGAGCAGTACTTC; CDR3 protein: CASSLAKYEQYF
D gene: TRBD1; V gene: TRBV4-1; J gene: TRBJ1-4; clone size: .; CDR3 DNA: TGCGCCAGCAGCCAAGAGGACAGGGGGCGAAAACTGTTTTTT; CDR3 protein: CASSQEDRGRKLFF
D gene: .; V gene: TRBV7-9; J gene: TRBJ2-1; clone size: .; CDR3 DNA: TGTGCCAGCCTTAAAGGTAGCGACTACAATGAGCAGTTCTTC; CDR3 protein: CASLKGSDYNEQFF
D gene: TRBD1; V gene: TRBV28; J gene: TRBJ1-2; clone size: .; CDR3 DNA: TGTGCCAGCAGCCGGACAGGGCGGTATGGCTACACCTTC; CDR3 protein: CASSRTGRYGYTF
D gene: .; V gene: TRBV10-3; J gene: TRBJ1-4; clone size: .; CDR3 DNA: TGTGCCATCAGTGAAGCGAATGAAAAACTGTTTTTT; CDR3 protein: CAISEANEKLFF
D gene: TRBD1; V gene: TRBV7-2; J gene: TRBJ1-1; clone size: .; CDR3 DNA: TGTGCCAGCAGCACACGACAGGGAGTAGCTGAAGCTTTCTTT; CDR3 protein: CASSTRQGVAEAFF
D gene: .; V gene: TRBV30; J gene: TRBJ2-1; clone size: .; CDR3 DNA: TGTGCCTGGGTTCGACGGGCCTTTTCTTACAATGAGCAGTTCTTC; CDR3 protein: CAWVRRAFSYNEQFF
D gene: .; V gene: TRBV29-1; J gene: TRBJ2-3; clone size: few; CDR3 DNA: TGCAGCGTTGCAATCCGGGACGGCAGCTTAGATACGCAGTATTTT; CDR3 protein: CSVAIRDGSLDTQYF
D gene: .; V gene: TRBV7-2; J gene: TRBJ2-1; clone size: .; CDR3 DNA: TGTGCCAGCAGCTTAATCGTATTCAATGAGCAGTTCTTC; CDR3 protein: CASSLIVFNEQFF
D gene: .; V gene: TRBV30; J gene: TRBJ1-1; clone size: few; CDR3 DNA: TGTGCCTGGAGTGTGGAGGTGAACACTGAAGCTTTCTTT; CDR3 protein: CAWSVEVNTEAFF
D gene: .; V gene: TRBV6-5; J gene: TRBJ2-7; clone size: few; CDR3 DNA: TGTGCCAGCAGATCCCAGGAATACGAGCAGTACTTC; CDR3 protein: CASRSQEYEQYF
D gene: .; V gene: TRBV29-1; J gene: TRBJ1-1; clone size: .; CDR3 DNA: TGCAGCGTTGAAAGGCGAGGGAACACTGAAGCTTTCTTT; CDR3 protein: CSVERRGNTEAFF
D gene: .; V gene: TRBV10-3; J gene: TRBJ1-5; clone size: .; CDR3 DNA: TGTGCCATCAGTGAAGACAGCACCTATCAGCCCCAGCATTTT; CDR3 protein: CAISEDSTYQPQHF
D gene: .; V gene: TRBV30; J gene: TRBJ1-2; clone size: few; CDR3 DNA: TGTGCCCGCCGGACCAGGGTATCAGGCTACACCTTC; CDR3 protein: CARRTRVSGYTF
D gene: .; V gene: TRBV9; J gene: TRBJ2-7; clone size: .; CDR3 DNA: TGTGCCAGCAGCGCGGGGCAGCGTACCTACGAGCAGTACTTC; CDR3 protein: CASSAGQRTYEQYF
D gene: .; V gene: TRBV7-6; J gene: TRBJ2-3; clone size: .; CDR3 DNA: TGTGCCAGCAGCCCCTTCGAAGGTCCAGATACGCAGTATTTT; CDR3 protein: CASSPFEGPDTQYF
D gene: .; V gene: TRBV6-6; J gene: TRBJ2-3; clone size: few; CDR3 DNA: TGTGCCAGCAGTGGACCGGCCGGTTCTGGCACAGATACGCAGTATTTT; CDR3 protein: CASSGPAGSGTDTQYF
D gene: TRBD1; V gene: TRBV7-9; J gene: TRBJ1-2; clone size: .; CDR3 DNA: TGTGCCAGCTTGCCGGGACAGAACTATGGCTACACCTTC; CDR3 protein: CASLPGQNYGYTF
D gene: TRBD2; V gene: TRBV2; J gene: TRBJ2-1; clone size: once; CDR3 DNA: TGTGCCAGCAGCTCCCTGCTAGCGGGAGCCTACAATGAGCAGTTCTTC; CDR3 protein: CASSSLLAGAYNEQFF
D gene: TRBD1; V gene: TRBV5-4; J gene: TRBJ2-1; clone size: .; CDR3 DNA: TGTGCCAGCAGCCGTCCGGGACAGGGATGGAGGGCCTACAATGAGCAGTTCTTC; CDR3 protein: CASSRPGQGWRAYNEQFF
D gene: .; V gene: TRBV7-9; J gene: TRBJ2-6; clone size: .; CDR3 DNA: TGTGCCAGCAGCCCCCGGAGGACTGGGGCCAACGTCCTGACTTTC; CDR3 protein: CASSPRRTGANVLTF
D gene: .; V gene: TRBV28; J gene: TRBJ2-7; clone size: .; CDR3 DNA: TGTGCCAGCAGTACCCAGGGGGGGGCGCTGGAGCAGTACTTC; CDR3 protein: CASSTQGGALEQYF
D gene: .; V gene: TRBV14; J gene: TRBJ2-1; clone size: few; CDR3 DNA: TGTGCCAGTGGGGATAAGACTAGAAGCAGCAATGAGCAGTTCTTC; CDR3 protein: CASGDKTRSSNEQFF
D gene: TRBD1; V gene: TRBV29-1; J gene: TRBJ2-5; clone size: few; CDR3 DNA: TGCAGCGTTGGACAGGGCCAAGAGACCCAGTACTTC; CDR3 protein: CSVGQGQETQYF
D gene: .; V gene: TRBV2; J gene: TRBJ2-7; clone size: few; CDR3 DNA: TGTGCCAGCAGTGCGGCAGATGCCTACGAGCAGTACTTC; CDR3 protein: CASSAADAYEQYF
D gene: .; V gene: TRBV29-1; J gene: TRBJ2-5; clone size: few; CDR3 DNA: TGCAGCGTTGAAGATCCCGGAGAGACCCAGTACTTC; CDR3 protein: CSVEDPGETQYF
D gene: TRBD1; V gene: TRBV29-1; J gene: TRBJ2-5; clone size: .; CDR3 DNA: TGCAGCGTTGAAGATACAGGGGACCAAGAGACCCAGTACTTC; CDR3 protein: CSVEDTGDQETQYF
D gene: TRBD2; V gene: TRBV28; J gene: TRBJ2-1; clone size: .; CDR3 DNA: TGTGCCAGCAGTTTCGGCGGGAGCTCCTACAATGAGCAGTTCTTC; CDR3 protein: CASSFGGSSYNEQFF
D gene: TRBD2; V gene: TRBV4-3; J gene: TRBJ2-3; clone size: .; CDR3 DNA: TGCGCCAGCAGCCGGCGGGAGATTAGCACAGATACGCAGTATTTT; CDR3 protein: CASSRREISTDTQYF